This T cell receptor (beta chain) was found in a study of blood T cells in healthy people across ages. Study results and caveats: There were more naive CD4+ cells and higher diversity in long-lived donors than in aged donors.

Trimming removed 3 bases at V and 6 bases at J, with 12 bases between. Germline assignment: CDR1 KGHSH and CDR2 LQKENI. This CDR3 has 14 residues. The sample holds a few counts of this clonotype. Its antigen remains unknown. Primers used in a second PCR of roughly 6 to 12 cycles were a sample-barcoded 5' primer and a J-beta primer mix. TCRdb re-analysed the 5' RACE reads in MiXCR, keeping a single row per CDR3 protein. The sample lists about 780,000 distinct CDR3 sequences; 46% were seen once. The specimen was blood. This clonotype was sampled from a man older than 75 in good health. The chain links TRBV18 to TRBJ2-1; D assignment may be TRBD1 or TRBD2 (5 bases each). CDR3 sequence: CASSPGTQPNEQFF. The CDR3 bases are TGTGCCAGCTCACCCGGGACCCAGCCCAATGAGCAGTTCTTC.